This TCR beta chain was captured by sequencing in a study of shared clonotypes between healthy human individuals. CDR3 length equals 14 residues. CDR1 is SGHAT, CDR2 FQNNGV, per germline. The V segment lost 3 bases and the J segment 3 bases; nucleotides outside the gene matches: 5. Every subset's genomic DNA went evenly onto several immunoSEQ plates. TCRdb keeps only in-frame clones here, not all; method: immunoSEQ multiplex PCR. The repertoire has 230,000 or so clones, 65% of them found once; the top ten carry roughly 10%. The chain links TRBV11-2 to TRBJ2-7, with 7 bases matching TRBD2. Sequenced sample: memory CD4+ T cells sorted from blood. Subset here: CD45RA-negative fraction. This receptor was identified in a man aged 25-45 years in good health. The CDR3 region has the DNA TGTGCCAGCAGCTTTGGGGGGACTAACTACGAGCAGTACTTC. Translation gives CASSFGGTNYEQYF.